The next 14 T cell receptor beta chains were all read from a single sample in a study of T cell responses to AZD1222 COVID-19 vaccine. The assay was immunoSEQ multiplex PCR, and TCRdb's table has in-frame clones only and misses some. Found here are some 95,000 clones, 85% to 90% of them singletons; the top ten hold about 12%. This specimen was peripheral blood, taken 28 days after the second AZD1222 dose. These receptors came from an adult who received the AZD1222 COVID-19 vaccine.

In its sample, this clone was seen once. The genes are TRBV6-5 and TRBJ2-2, with 11 bases that match TRBD1. J was trimmed by 6 bases and V by 8 bases; bases with no gene match: 8. CDR1 and CDR2 (germline): MNHEY, SVGAGI. The CDR3 has 15 amino acids. Here the CDR3 DNA reads TGTGCCAGCGGAAACCGGGACAGGGGGGCCGGGGAGCTGTTTTTT. Residues: CASGNRDRGAGELFF.

J is TRBJ2-7 and V is TRBV4-1; TRBD2 aligns across 16 bases. This CDR3 spans 20 amino acids. V lost 0 bases, J lost 4 bases, and 12 bases stayed unmatched. The germline gives CDR1 MGHRA, CDR2 YSYEKL. CDR3 DNA: TGCGCCAGCAGCCAAGAGCCGGGACTAGCGGGAGGGCAGGGGTCGTACGAGCAGTACTTC. Its translation is CASSQEPGLAGGQGSYEQYF.

The CDR3 DNA is TGTGCCAGCAGTGAGGGGAGACAGGGTTACGAGCAGTACTTC. Its protein is CASSEGRQGYEQYF. The chain has TRBV2 and TRBJ2-7, with 7 bases that match TRBD1. Germline loops: CDR1 SNHLY, CDR2 FYNNEI. The CDR3 contains 14 residues. With V trimmed by 3 bases and J by 4 bases, 6 bases remained unmatched.

The chain carries TRBV5-4 and TRBJ1-2; 12 nucleotides agree with TRBD1. The CDR3 is made up of 16 amino acids. After removal of 2 bases from V and 3 bases from J, the junction contained 5 bases not matched to a gene. Looked up from germline, CDR1 is SGHNT and CDR2 is YYREEE (reference sequence). CDR3 in amino acids: CASSFAGTGGDYGYTF. CDR3 nucleotide sequence: TGTGCCAGCAGCTTCGCCGGGACAGGGGGCGACTATGGCTACACCTTC. The whole variable domain, filled in from reference TRBV5-4 and TRBJ1-2, reads ETGVTQSPTHLIKTRGQQVTLRCSSQSGHNTVSWYQQALGQGPQFIFQYYREEENGRGNFPPRFSGLQFPNYSSELNVNALELDDSALYLCASSFAGTGGDYGYTFGSGTRLTVV.

The table lists this clone with a count of one. V gene TRBV19 combines with J gene TRBJ1-2, with 10 bases lining up with TRBD1. Germline CDR1 reads LNHDA; CDR2 reads SQIVND (reference sequence). Trimming cost V 6 bases and J 2 bases; bases outside gene matches: 6. This CDR3 is built from 15 residues. CDR3 amino acids: CASSPSGQGNYGYTF. For the CDR3, the DNA is TGTGCCAGTAGCCCATCGGGACAGGGGAACTATGGCTACACCTTC.

Concerning this clone itself: Distinct nucleotide sequences in the sample also encode this CDR3. This chain connects TRBV18 to TRBJ1-1; TRBD1 matches at 7 bases. V gave up 6 bases and J gave up 1 base; unmatched junction bases: 2. In germline, CDR1 is KGHSH, CDR2 LQKENI. This CDR3 spans 13 amino acids. The CDR3 nucleotides are TGTGCCAGCTCCCGACAGGGGAACACTGAAGCTTTCTTT. Encoded protein: CASSRQGNTEAFF.

The chain has TRBV5-1 and TRBJ1-6; 8 bases fit TRBD1. Trimming at V came to 4 bases and at J to 10 bases, leaving 10 bases not matched to a gene. The CDR3 covers 15 residues. Germline assignment: CDR1 SGHRS and CDR2 YFSETQ. CDR3 in DNA: TGCGCCAGCAGCCAACTAGGACAGGGTCCCTCACCCCTCCACTTT. Translated: CASSQLGQGPSPLHF.

The chain combines TRBV5-1 with TRBJ2-1; 9 positions agree with TRBD2. Trimming removed 0 bases from V and 6 bases from J; junction bases left unmatched: 10. CDR1 SGHRS and CDR2 YFSETQ come from the germline V gene. This CDR3 contains 17 residues. The CDR3 nucleotides read TGCGCCAGCAGCTTGGTTGGAGCGGGGGGTCCCCTCAATGAGCAGTTCTTC. Amino acid sequence: CASSLVGAGGPLNEQFF.

The chain is built from TRBV18 and TRBJ2-2, with D possibly TRBD2 on 6 matching bases. The CDR3 is made up of 14 amino acids. Germline CDR1 KGHSH, CDR2 LQKENI. The V end lost 0 bases, the J end lost 7 bases, and 9 bases lay between the germline ends. CDR3 region: CASSPPREGGELFF. The CDR3 coding sequence is TGTGCCAGCTCACCACCGCGGGAAGGCGGGGAGCTGTTTTTT.

The chain carries TRBV18 and TRBJ2-1; 7 bases fit TRBD1. Trimming at V came to 3 bases and at J to 5 bases, leaving 4 bases not matched to a gene. Germline assignment: CDR1 KGHSH and CDR2 LQKENI. The CDR3 length is 14 residues. The CDR3 is CASSPVGGHNEQFF. CDR3 coding DNA: TGTGCCAGCTCACCGGTAGGGGGCCACAATGAGCAGTTCTTC. Supplemented by reference TRBV18 and TRBJ2-1, the full variable domain reads NAGVMQNPRHLVRRRGQEARLRCSPMKGHSHVYWYRQLPEEGLKFMVYLQKENIIDESGMPKERFSAEFPKEGPSILRIQQVVRGDSAAYFCASSPVGGHNEQFFGPGTRLTVL.

The chain recombines TRBV15 with TRBJ1-5; no definite D call. Germline CDR1 is LNHNV and CDR2 is YYDKDF (reference sequence). The CDR3 is 16 amino acids. The V and J ends lost 0 bases and 2 bases respectively, with 11 bases between them. In DNA, the CDR3 is TGTGCCACCAGCAGAGATGTACACGTCGGCAATCAGCCCCAGCATTTT. This sequence encodes CATSRDVHVGNQPQHF.

The V gene is TRBV28, the J gene TRBJ1-6; unclear D gene. The length of the CDR3 is 16 residues. V was shortened by 4 bases and J by 6 bases, with 16 bases between the two germline ends. The germline CDR1 and CDR2 sequences are MDHEN and SYDVKM. The CDR3 region is CASSYGSLDLNSPLHF. CDR3 coding DNA: TGTGCCAGCAGTTACGGGTCCTTGGACCTTAATTCACCCCTCCACTTT.

The chain links TRBV9 to TRBJ2-2; the D is unclear. V was clipped by 0 bases and J by 4 bases, with 4 bases between them. Germline values: CDR1 SGDLS, CDR2 YYNGEE. The CDR3 runs to 13 residues. CDR3 loop: CASSVGSTGELFF. Written as DNA, the CDR3 is TGTGCCAGCAGCGTAGGGAGCACCGGGGAGCTGTTTTTT.

In this sample, this clone turned up once. The chain has TRBV5-8 and TRBJ1-1; D remains unclear. V was trimmed by 0 bases and J by 6 bases, leaving 6 bases between them. From germline, CDR1 is SGHTS and CDR2 YDEGEE. The CDR3 extends over 12 amino acids. The CDR3 bases are TGTGCCAGCAGCTTGGTTTACGCTGAAGCTTTCTTT. This gives the protein CASSLVYAEAFF.